This TCR beta chain was sequenced in a study of CDR3 diversity in severe acne. TCRdb analysed the PCR reads with MiXCR anew, one entry per CDR3 protein. Of about 85,000 distinct CDR3 sequences in the sample, 45% to 50% are singletons; the top ten hold around 10%. This clonotype has just a few counts. With 4 bases clipped from V and 4 bases from J, the junction kept 4 bases outside the gene matches. CDR1 and CDR2 (germline): SGHAT, FQNNGV. The CDR3 covers 16 residues. Sequencing was carried out using blood. This TCR came from a male donor in good health, serving as a control. J is TRBJ2-3 and V is TRBV11-2; TRBD2 aligns across 14 bases. CDR3 in amino acids: CASSSQTSGRADTQYF. In nucleotides, the CDR3 is TGTGCCAGCAGCTCACAGACTAGCGGGAGGGCAGATACGCAGTATTTT.